Only a few counts were recorded for the clone carrying this TCR beta chain. A J-beta primer mix and a sample-barcoded 5' primer were used in a second PCR of about 6 to 12 cycles. Sequencing yielded, for each sample, at least 2.5 million paired-end reads carrying CDR3. TCRdb recomputed calls from the 5' RACE reads with MiXCR, one row per CDR3 protein. The data contain some 890,000 distinct CDR3 sequences, about 28% of them singletons. The data originate from a study of blood T cells in healthy people across ages. The CDR3 totals 19 residues. The junction had 23 bases not matched to a gene; V was cut back by 6 bases and J by 4 bases. In germline, CDR1 is MNHEY, CDR2 SVGEGT. Investigators took about 9.1 milliliters of peripheral blood from every donor. These records were also assigned to another study, of T cells of mothers and their children.

This sequence joins TRBV6-2 or TRBV6-3 and TRBJ2-5, with 7 positions matching TRBD2. This receptor was obtained from a woman between 35 and 50 years old in good health. The sequenced sample consisted of blood. This chain's CDR3 is CASRPLAGEPGMGRETQYF. CDR3 DNA: TGTGCCAGCAGGCCCTTGGCGGGGGAACCAGGAATGGGTCGAGAGACCCAGTACTTC.